The entry below describes one T cell receptor beta chain. This specimen comes from a study of blood T cell repertoires in COVID-19. Generated by immunoSEQ multiplex PCR, the TCRdb table keeps only in-frame clones and is missing some. The sample carries approximately 190,000 clones, roughly 87% recorded once. The CDR3 has 17 amino acids. Germline-derived CDR1 and CDR2 are SGHVS and FQNEAQ. V trimming: 1 base; J trimming: 8 bases; junction bases outside the gene matches: 13. This receptor was identified in a woman between 35 and 50 years old with acute or convalescent COVID-19. Source material: peripheral blood. V is TRBV7-8 and J is TRBJ2-1; 8 bases fit TRBD2. The CDR3: CASSLGVGTSFLHEQFF. The CDR3 DNA reads as TGTGCCAGCAGCTTAGGGGTCGGGACTAGTTTCTTACATGAGCAGTTCTTC.